This TCR beta chain was sequenced for a study of blood T cell repertoires in COVID-19. Germline V gene sequence: CDR1 MNHNS, CDR2 SASEGT. CDR3 length: 13 residues. Deletions cut 0 bases from V and 4 bases from J, with 6 bases between. TCRdb's copy holds only in-frame clones and misses some; the assay was immunoSEQ multiplex PCR. The data contain 91,000 or so clones, roughly 82% of them seen just once; the ten biggest clones take up about 7%. The V and J genes are TRBV6-1 and TRBJ2-5; no definite D call. The specimen sequenced was peripheral blood. The TCR originated in a man aged 50-60 years with active or convalescent COVID-19. As DNA, the CDR3 is TGTGCCAGCAGTGAAGCCTACTCAGAGACCCAGTACTTC. This translates into CASSEAYSETQYF.